This TCR beta chain emerged from a study of T cells in Graves' hyperthyroidism and ophthalmopathy. Study-wide points: Ophthalmopathy and stable hyperthyroidism were separated by a 13 V-J model.

This clonotype showed up many times. The antigen is unknown. CDR1 and CDR2 from the germline V gene are SGHRS and YFSETQ. This CDR3 has 13 amino acids. Deletions cut 1 base from V and 4 bases from J, with 6 bases between. There were TCR beta CDR3 regions amplified from RNA transcripts. TCR CDR3 underwent first-round RT-PCR with the HTBI primer set. In TCRdb, the multiplex PCR reads were re-called with MiXCR into one record per CDR3 protein. Of hundreds of thousands of distinct CDR3 sequences listed, around 14% are singletons. V gene TRBV5-1 combines with J gene TRBJ2-1; D is undetermined. This receptor was obtained from a woman aged 30 to 39 with Graves' hyperthyroidism. Sequencing was done on a sample of blood. The CDR3 here is CASSLQRYNEQFF. DNA of the CDR3: TGCGCCAGCAGCTTGCAAAGGTACAATGAGCAGTTCTTC.